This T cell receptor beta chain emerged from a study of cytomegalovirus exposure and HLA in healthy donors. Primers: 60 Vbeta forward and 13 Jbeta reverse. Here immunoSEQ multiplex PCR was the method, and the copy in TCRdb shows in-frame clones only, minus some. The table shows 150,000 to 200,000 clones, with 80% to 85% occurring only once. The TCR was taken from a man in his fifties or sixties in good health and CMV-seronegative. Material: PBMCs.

CDR3 in DNA: TGTGCCAGTAGTATGGACCCACAGGGGTTCGGTGAAAAACTGTTTTTT. Translating it yields CASSMDPQGFGEKLFF. The rearrangement links TRBV19 to TRBJ1-4; 7 bases are a match to TRBD1. Germline CDR1 reads LNHDA; CDR2 reads SQIVND (reference sequence). The J segment lost 7 bases and the V segment lost 3 bases, leaving 11 bases of the junction unmatched. The CDR3 is made up of 16 amino acids.